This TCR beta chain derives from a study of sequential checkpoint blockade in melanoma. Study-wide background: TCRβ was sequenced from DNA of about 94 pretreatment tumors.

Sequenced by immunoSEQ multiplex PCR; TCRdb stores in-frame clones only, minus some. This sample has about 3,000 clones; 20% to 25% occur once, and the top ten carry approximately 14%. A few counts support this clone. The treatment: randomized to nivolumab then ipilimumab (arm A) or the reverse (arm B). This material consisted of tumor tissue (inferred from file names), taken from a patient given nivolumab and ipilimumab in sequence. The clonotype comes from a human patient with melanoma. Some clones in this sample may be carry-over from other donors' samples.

The CDR3: CASSQAENTGELFF. In DNA form, the CDR3 reads TGCGCCAGCAGCCAGGCTGAAAACACCGGGGAGCTGTTTTTT. The chain has TRBV1 and TRBJ2-2; TRBD1, the table's D call, was not compared with the DNA. TRBV1 is reported as a pseudogene. The CDR3 sequence is 14 residues long.